This T cell receptor (beta chain) was recovered during a study of molecular identifiers for immune sequencing clone quantification. Bulk libraries came from a prior protocol with listed TCR primers. TCRdb analysed the PCR reads with MiXCR anew, one entry per CDR3 protein. Among over 550,000 distinct CDR3 sequences listed, about 25% were seen once. The CDR3 is 15 residues long. Per the germline V gene, CDR1 is SGDLS and CDR2 is YYNGEE. V dropped 3 bases and J dropped 4 bases, with 13 bases sitting between them. This chain uses TRBV9 with TRBJ2-2; D gene ambiguous. The sample taken for sequencing was naive CD8+ T cells from blood, with Jurkat cell RNA spiked in. Subset: FACS-sorted CD8+CD4-CCR7+CD45RA+ naive T cells. This TCR was recovered from a human donor in good health. Some libraries in this study had Jurkat cell RNA spiked in. CDR3 DNA sequence: TGTGCCAGCAGCGACCCCTCCCTCGGCACCGGGGAGCTGTTTTTT. Translation: CASSDPSLGTGELFF.